The 13 T cell receptor beta chains listed next were all sequenced from one sample in a study of T cells in Graves' hyperthyroidism and ophthalmopathy. Amplification of TCR beta CDR3 regions was performed using RNA transcripts as template. The primer set for the first-round RT-PCR of the TCR CDR3 was HTBI. Each CDR3 protein gets one entry after TCRdb re-called the multiplex PCR reads with MiXCR. The sample has more than 250,000 distinct CDR3 sequences; roughly 15% are singletons. Sequencing was done on a sample of blood. Receptors were obtained from a woman aged 45-60 years with Graves' hyperthyroidism that later progressed to Graves' ophthalmopathy.

At least ten counts were recorded for this clonotype. Here the CDR3 DNA reads TGTGCCAGCTCACCGGGACAGGGTAGTGAAAAACTGTTTTTT. Its protein is CASSPGQGSEKLFF. The genes are TRBV18 and TRBJ1-4; 9 bases line up with TRBD1. Germline V gene data show CDR1 as KGHSH and CDR2 as LQKENI. This CDR3 spans 14 amino acids. The V and J ends lost 3 bases and 7 bases, in that order; junction bases with no gene match: 3.

The chain recombines TRBV7-2 with TRBJ2-7, with 7 bases matching TRBD2. Trimming took 4 bases from V and 7 from J; bases not matched to a gene: 4. The germline CDR1 and CDR2 sequences are SGHTA and FQGNSA. The CDR3 is made up of 12 amino acids. CDR3 protein: CASSSNGGEQYF. In DNA, the CDR3 is TGTGCCAGCAGCTCTAACGGGGGGGAGCAGTACTTC. Based on the CDR3 plus reference TRBV7-2 and TRBJ2-7, the full variable domain is GAGVSQSPSNKVTEKGKDVELRCDPISGHTALYWYRQSLGQGLEFLIYFQGNSAPDKSGLPSDRFSAERTGGSVSTLTIQRTQQEDSAVYLCASSSNGGEQYFGPGTRLTVT.

This clonotype was seen ten or more times. The V gene is TRBV5-1, the J gene TRBJ1-4; unclear D gene. The CDR3 sequence is 13 residues long. Germline CDR1 and CDR2: SGHRS and YFSETQ. The germline V and J ends were trimmed by 5 bases and 6 bases, with 11 bases remaining between them. This chain's CDR3 is CASRAEGYEKLFF. DNA of the CDR3: TGCGCCAGCAGGGCGGAGGGTTATGAAAAACTGTTTTTT.

Only a few counts were recorded for this clonotype. This may stem from a read error, because a much larger clone lies one nucleotide away. The CDR3 loop is CASSGPGQGALQPQHF. In DNA, the CDR3 is TGTGCCAGCAGTGGACCGGGACAGGGGGCCTTACAGCCCCAGCATTTT. This chain uses TRBV6-1 with TRBJ1-5; 12 bases are a match to TRBD1. Unmatched junction bases numbered 8, after V lost 4 bases and J lost 7 bases. Germline CDR1 MNHNS, CDR2 SASEGT. CDR3 length: 16 amino acids.

This clonotype showed up many times. The chain carries TRBV7-3 and TRBJ2-3; 8 bases are shared with TRBD1. V shed 5 bases and J 5 bases; nucleotides not matched to a gene: 6. Germline loops: CDR1 SGHTA, CDR2 FQGTGA. The CDR3 covers 14 residues. DNA of the CDR3: TGTGCCAGCAGCCCTACAGGGGGGAAAGATACGCAGTATTTT. This sequence encodes CASSPTGGKDTQYF.

This clonotype was recorded many times. The chain recombines TRBV7-2 with TRBJ1-1, with D possibly being TRBD1 (5 bases). CDR3 size: 14 residues. V lost 3 bases, J lost 1 base, and 9 bases lay in between. CDR1 SGHTA and CDR2 FQGNSA come from the germline V gene. CDR3 region: CASSFRGPNTEAFF. CDR3 in DNA: TGTGCCAGCAGCTTTAGGGGACCGAACACTGAAGCTTTCTTT.

This clonotype showed up many times. The V gene is TRBV11-2, the J gene TRBJ1-5; D unresolved. Germline-derived CDR1 and CDR2 are SGHAT and FQNNGV. The CDR3 length is 16 residues. V dropped 0 bases and J dropped 5 bases, with 14 bases sitting between them. Here the CDR3 reads CASSLERGKKDQPQHF. The CDR3 region has the DNA TGTGCCAGCAGCTTAGAACGGGGAAAGAAGGATCAGCCCCAGCATTTT.

The rearrangement links TRBV15 to TRBJ1-1; the D gene is possibly TRBD1 (6 bases). The CDR3 contains 16 residues. CDR1 is LNHNV and CDR2 is YYDKDF in the germline V gene (reference sequence). Trimming removed 5 bases at V and 2 bases at J, with 18 bases between. In DNA, the CDR3 is TGTGCCACCAGCGGACGGACAGCCATTTCCAACACTGAAGCTTTCTTT. Amino acid sequence: CATSGRTAISNTEAFF. The variable domain in full, with the rest retrieved from reference TRBV15 and TRBJ1-1, is DAMVIQNPRYQVTQFGKPVTLSCSQTLNHNVMYWYQQKSSQAPKLLFHYYDKDFNNEADTPDNFQSRRPNTSFCFLDIRSPGLGDTAMYLCATSGRTAISNTEAFFGQGTRLTVV.

Points on this clonotype: The conserved phenylalanine or tryptophan is not found at the CDR3 terminus, so this likely reflects a read error. V gene TRBV4-1 combines with J gene TRBJ2-5; 8 nucleotides align to TRBD2. The ends lost 1 base at V and 5 bases at J; junction bases unmatched: 6. The CDR3 is 15 amino acids. Germline-derived CDR1 and CDR2 are MGHRA and YSYEKL. The CDR3 nucleotides are TGCGCCAGCAGCCAAGGTTCGACTAGCGAGGAGACCCAGTACCTC. This codes for CASSQGSTSEETQYL.

The chain carries TRBV5-4 and TRBJ2-2; tentatively, D is TRBD2 (6 bases). Germline lookup yields CDR1 SGHNT and CDR2 YYREEE (reference sequence). This CDR3 is built from 14 residues. Trimming took off 4 bases at V and 4 bases at J, with 11 bases between the two ends. The CDR3 DNA reads TGTGCCAGCAGCCCGCAGCGGGTCACCGGGGAGCTGTTTTTT. Amino acid sequence: CASSPQRVTGELFF.

This clonotype turned up a few times. This sequence joins TRBV9 and TRBJ2-2; no clear D. Germline-derived CDR1 and CDR2 are SGDLS and YYNGEE. The V and J ends lost 0 bases and 5 bases respectively, with 5 bases between them. The CDR3 has 13 amino acids. The CDR3 loop reads CASSVESTGELFF. CDR3 nucleotide sequence: TGTGCCAGCAGCGTAGAGAGTACCGGGGAGCTGTTTTTT.

This clonotype was recorded many times. The chain uses TRBV5-4 and TRBJ1-1, with D possibly matching TRBD1 (5 bases). Trimming took 3 bases from V and 3 from J, leaving 12 bases between them. This CDR3 is built from 14 residues. Looked up from germline, CDR1 is SGHNT and CDR2 is YYREEE (reference sequence). The chain's CDR3 is CASSWGGGDTEAFF. Written as DNA, the CDR3 is TGTGCCAGCAGCTGGGGAGGAGGGGACACTGAAGCTTTCTTT.

Many counts were recorded for this clonotype. CDR3 protein: CASSAARGGGKTEAFF. CDR3 coding DNA: TGTGCCAGCAGCGCCGCTCGAGGGGGAGGCAAAACTGAAGCTTTCTTT. The rearrangement uses TRBV12-3 or TRBV12-4 and TRBJ1-1; possibly TRBD1 for D (6 bases). V dropped 6 bases and J dropped 5 bases, with 22 bases sitting between them. The CDR3 has 16 residues.